This passage covers 6 T cell receptor beta chains from one sample sequenced in a study of response to subunit inactivated influenza vaccine. TCRdb re-called the RT-PCR reads through MiXCR, storing one row per CDR3 protein. Among around 480,000 distinct CDR3 sequences listed, more than 15% were seen once. The sequences come from CD4+ T cells sorted from PBMCs, collected less than 30 months after vaccination. The receptors derive from a man between 50 and 70 years old who received an inactivated influenza vaccine.

This clonotype showed up just a few times. The chain uses TRBV20-1 and TRBJ1-2; no definite D call. Germline V gene data show CDR1 as DFQATT and CDR2 as SNEGSKA (reference sequence). The CDR3 sequence is 13 residues long. With 7 bases removed from V and 6 bases from J, the gap between germline ends came to 18 bases. In DNA form, the CDR3 reads TGCAGTGTTCAGTTAGCGGGATTAGATGGCTACACCTTC. Translated: CSVQLAGLDGYTF.

The chain has TRBV5-4 and TRBJ1-1; 9 bases align to TRBD1. Germline CDR1 is SGHNT and CDR2 is YYREEE (reference sequence). The CDR3 is 15 amino acids. V lost 2 bases, J lost 6 bases, and 8 bases stayed unmatched. DNA of the CDR3: TGTGCCAGCAGCTTCAGGACAGGGGTCACATCTGAAGCTTTCTTT. Translating it yields CASSFRTGVTSEAFF.

This rearrangement joins TRBV7-9 to TRBJ2-3; D unclear. The V and J ends lost 2 bases and 2 bases respectively, with 17 bases between them. The CDR3 has 17 amino acids. Germline CDR1 reads SEHNR; CDR2 reads FQNEAQ (reference sequence). The chain's CDR3 is CASSLFWNSQYTDTQYF. The CDR3 DNA follows: TGTGCCAGCAGCTTATTTTGGAATAGCCAGTACACAGATACGCAGTATTTT.

The rearrangement links TRBV7-9 to TRBJ1-4; 8 nucleotides agree with TRBD1. The CDR3 totals 15 residues. CDR1 SEHNR and CDR2 FQNEAQ come from the germline V gene (reference sequence). Trimming at V came to 5 bases and at J to 4 bases, leaving 6 bases not matched to a gene. CDR3 bases: TGTGCCAGCAGCGTACAGACAGGGGTTAATGAAAAACTGTTTTTT. It is translated as CASSVQTGVNEKLFF.

This clonotype has just a few counts. The chain joins TRBV5-1 to TRBJ1-5; TRBD1 matches 9 bases. Germline values: CDR1 SGHRS, CDR2 YFSETQ. This CDR3 region has 14 residues. V lost 4 bases, J lost 6 bases, and 5 bases stayed unmatched. In DNA form, the CDR3 reads TGCGCCAGCAGCGTGGGACAGGGAAGTCAGCCCCAGCATTTT. Protein product: CASSVGQGSQPQHF.

This clonotype was picked up a small number of times. The gene calls are TRBV5-4 and TRBJ2-3, with TRBD2 as a possible D gene (6 bases). The germline V gene has CDR1 SGHNT and CDR2 YYREEE (reference sequence). There are 17 residues in the CDR3. Trimming shortened V by 3 bases and J by 8 bases, and 25 bases separated the two germline ends. The DNA for the CDR3 is TGTGCCAGCAGCTGGGGTCCCGGGAGCTCCGTAAAGGGTACGCAGTATTTT. Translation: CASSWGPGSSVKGTQYF.